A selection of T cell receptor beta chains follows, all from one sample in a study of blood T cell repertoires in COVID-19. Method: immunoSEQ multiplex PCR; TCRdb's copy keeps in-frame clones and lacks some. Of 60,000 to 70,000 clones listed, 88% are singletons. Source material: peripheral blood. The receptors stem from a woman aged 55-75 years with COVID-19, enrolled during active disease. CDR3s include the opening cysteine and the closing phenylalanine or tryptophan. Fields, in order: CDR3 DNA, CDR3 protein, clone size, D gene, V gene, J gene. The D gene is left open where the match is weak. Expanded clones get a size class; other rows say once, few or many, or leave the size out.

DNA: TGCGCCAGCAGCGAATTACAGGGGGCAAGAAACGAGCAGTACTTC
CDR3: CASSELQGARNEQYF
size: -
D: TRBD1
V: TRBV5-1
J: TRBJ2-7

DNA: TGTGCCAGCAGAGTACAGGGGATCCCCTACGAGCAGTACTTC
CDR3: CASRVQGIPYEQYF
size: -
D: TRBD1
V: TRBV6-8
J: TRBJ2-7

DNA: TGTGCCAGCAGTCTGGGACATAACACTGAAGCTTTCTTT
CDR3: CASSLGHNTEAFF
size: -
D: -
V: TRBV6-6
J: TRBJ1-1

DNA: TGTGCCACCAGTGACTCTGGACAGGGAGGCAATCAGCCCCAGCATTTT
CDR3: CATSDSGQGGNQPQHF
size: -
D: TRBD1
V: TRBV24-1
J: TRBJ1-5

DNA: TGCGCCAGCAGCCAAACAGGGGGCTTAGGAAAACTGTTTTTT
CDR3: CASSQTGGLGKLFF
size: -
D: TRBD1
V: TRBV4-3
J: TRBJ1-4

DNA: TGTGCCAGCAGCAACTCAGGGGTCATGAACACTGAAGCTTTCTTT
CDR3: CASSNSGVMNTEAFF
size: -
D: -
V: TRBV7-8
J: TRBJ1-1

DNA: TGCGCCAGCAGCCAAGTGATCCTAGGACAGGGAAACACCGGGGAGCTGTTTTTT
CDR3: CASSQVILGQGNTGELFF
size: once
D: TRBD1
V: TRBV4-1
J: TRBJ2-2

DNA: TGTGCCAGCAGCTTAAGGGGGCCGAATCAGCCCCAGCATTTT
CDR3: CASSLRGPNQPQHF
size: -
D: TRBD1
V: TRBV7-8
J: TRBJ1-5

DNA: TGTGCCAGTAGTATACGGACTAGCGGGAGGGTACCCAACCCCCCAGATACGCAGTATTTT
CDR3: CASSIRTSGRVPNPPDTQYF
size: -
D: TRBD2
V: TRBV19
J: TRBJ2-3

DNA: TGCAGCGGTGGCAGGAACATGAACACTGAAGCTTTCTTT
CDR3: CSGGRNMNTEAFF
size: -
D: -
V: TRBV29-1
J: TRBJ1-1

DNA: TGTGCCAGCAGCGACGGACAGTCCATGGAAGAGACCCAGTACTTC
CDR3: CASSDGQSMEETQYF
size: -
D: -
V: TRBV3-1/TRBV3-2
J: TRBJ2-5

DNA: TGCGCCAGCAGCCAAAATAGCGGGATCACCGGGGAGCTGTTTTTT
CDR3: CASSQNSGITGELFF
size: -
D: TRBD2
V: TRBV4-3
J: TRBJ2-2

DNA: TGTGCCAGCAGCCTCAGTGGTGCGACAGGGGAAAACAATGAGCAGTTCTTC
CDR3: CASSLSGATGENNEQFF
size: -
D: TRBD1
V: TRBV11-3
J: TRBJ2-1

DNA: TGTGCCAGCAGTGAAGCTATATCAGGGGGCTATCAGCCCCAGCATTTT
CDR3: CASSEAISGGYQPQHF
size: once
D: TRBD1
V: TRBV6-1
J: TRBJ1-5

DNA: TGTGCCAGCGGACGGGGACTCGGCGCCGGTCAGCCCCAGCATTTT
CDR3: CASGRGLGAGQPQHF
size: -
D: -
V: TRBV27
J: TRBJ1-5

DNA: TGTGCCAGCAGCCCGCCCGGAGCCCCCAATGGCTACACCTTC
CDR3: CASSPPGAPNGYTF
size: -
D: -
V: TRBV5-8
J: TRBJ1-2

DNA: TGTGCCAGCAGTAGTACTAGCGGGGTAACAGATACGCAGTATTTT
CDR3: CASSSTSGVTDTQYF
size: -
D: TRBD2
V: TRBV2
J: TRBJ2-3

DNA: TGTGCCAGCAGCCAAAAGCTAGCGGGTTCGGCAGATACGCAGTATTTT
CDR3: CASSQKLAGSADTQYF
size: once
D: TRBD2
V: TRBV3-1/TRBV3-2
J: TRBJ2-3

DNA: TGTGCCACCAATTTCCGATATTCGGGGAGCAATCAGCCCCAGCATTTT
CDR3: CATNFRYSGSNQPQHF
size: many
D: -
V: TRBV19
J: TRBJ1-5

DNA: TGTGCCAGCAGCTTAGATCCCGGGACTTCTGAGCAGCTCTTC
CDR3: CASSLDPGTSEQLF
size: -
D: -
V: TRBV11-2
J: TRBJ2-1

DNA: TGTGCCAGCAGTGAAAGGGTGACTCCCAAGAGCGGGTATGAGCAGTTCTTC
CDR3: CASSERVTPKSGYEQFF
size: -
D: -
V: TRBV2
J: TRBJ2-1

DNA: TGTGCCAGCAGTACCTACTCAACTAATGAAAAACTGTTTTTT
CDR3: CASSTYSTNEKLFF
size: -
D: -
V: TRBV6-5
J: TRBJ1-4

DNA: TGTGCCAGCAGTGACCCGAGGTATGATGAAAAACTGTTTTTT
CDR3: CASSDPRYDEKLFF
size: few
D: -
V: TRBV25-1
J: TRBJ1-4

DNA: TGCGCCAGCAGCTCGGGATTAGCCAATCAGCCCCAGCATTTT
CDR3: CASSSGLANQPQHF
size: once
D: -
V: TRBV5-1
J: TRBJ1-5

DNA: TGTGCCATCAGTGAGCCTGGGACAGGGGAATTACAAGAGACCCAGTACTTC
CDR3: CAISEPGTGELQETQYF
size: -
D: TRBD1
V: TRBV10-3
J: TRBJ2-5

DNA: TGCGCCAGCAGCCAAGATTTACCCGGAGCTTACTATGGCTACACCTTC
CDR3: CASSQDLPGAYYGYTF
size: -
D: -
V: TRBV4-3
J: TRBJ1-2

DNA: TGTGCCAGCAGCCGGCTAGGGACTGTCTCTGGAAACACCATATATTTT
CDR3: CASSRLGTVSGNTIYF
size: -
D: -
V: TRBV4-2
J: TRBJ1-3

DNA: TGTGCCAGCAGCTTGTTTTGGCGGCTAGAAGGCACAGATACGCAGTATTTT
CDR3: CASSLFWRLEGTDTQYF
size: -
D: -
V: TRBV5-5
J: TRBJ2-3

DNA: TGTGCCATCAGTGAGGCTATCAATCAGCCCCAGCATTTT
CDR3: CAISEAINQPQHF
size: -
D: -
V: TRBV10-3
J: TRBJ1-5

DNA: TGTGCCAGCTCACCCCAGTGGTTAAATGAGCAGTTCTTC
CDR3: CASSPQWLNEQFF
size: -
D: -
V: TRBV18
J: TRBJ2-1

DNA: TGTGCCAGCGAGGGGGTGAACACTGAAGCTTTCTTT
CDR3: CASEGVNTEAFF
size: -
D: -
V: TRBV11-3
J: TRBJ1-1

DNA: TGTGCCAGCAGTTACGGGACAGGGGGCACTGAAGCTTTCTTT
CDR3: CASSYGTGGTEAFF
size: -
D: TRBD1
V: TRBV6-5
J: TRBJ1-1

DNA: TGTGCCAGCAGCTCCCGCTACGAGCAGTACTTC
CDR3: CASSSRYEQYF
size: -
D: -
V: TRBV11-2
J: TRBJ2-7